Listed here is a single TCR beta chain. This sample was included in a study of cytomegalovirus exposure and HLA in healthy donors. V shed 11 bases, J shed 8 bases, and the junction held 11 bases outside the gene matches. The CDR3 runs 13 residues. The germline CDR1 and CDR2 sequences are SSHAT and FNYEAQ (reference sequence). The PCR was carried out with 60 Vbeta primers and 13 Jbeta primers. The table came from immunoSEQ multiplex PCR; TCRdb's copy has only in-frame clones and leaves some out. This table has roughly 130,000 clones, 82% appearing once. The sequence came from a boy between 10 and 17 years old in good health and CMV-seronegative. The rearrangement links TRBV7-7 to TRBJ2-3, with 9 bases fitting TRBD1. What was sequenced was PBMCs. Written as DNA, the CDR3 is TGTGCCGTCACGGGACAGGGAGGCGGTACGCAGTATTTT. Translating it yields CAVTGQGGGTQYF. Full variable domain (missing parts from reference TRBV7-7 and TRBJ2-3): GAGVSQSPRYKVTKRGQDVTLRCDPISSHATLYWYQQALGQGPEFLTYFNYEAQPDKSGLPSDRFSAERPEGSISTLTIQRTEQRDSAMYRCAVTGQGGGTQYFGPGTRLTVL.